This entry is about one T cell receptor beta chain. The target antigen is unknown. This sample stems from a study of T cell responses to AZD1222 COVID-19 vaccine. Whole-study context: It was second doses at about 4 or about 12 weeks that were pooled.

There are 12 residues in the CDR3. With 0 bases removed from V and 10 bases from J, the gap between germline ends came to 7 bases. Broader study findings: A mostly white British donor set with more females was recruited, and clonal diversity was possibly underestimated. An increase in Spike-specific TCR breadth and depth was observed after two AZD1222 doses. Variant regions that are unmutated are reportedly the target of nearly half of spike-specific TCRs.

Generated by immunoSEQ multiplex PCR, the TCRdb table keeps only in-frame clones and is missing some. The table lists around 160,000 clones, around nine tenths of them singletons. The source is an adult in good health. The sample was peripheral blood, taken on day 0 of AZD1222 vaccination. This chain connects TRBV12-3 or TRBV12-4 to TRBJ2-1; D gene unclear. CDR3 DNA sequence: TGTGCCAGCAGTTTAGCGCGAAGGGAGCAGTTCTTC. Its translation is CASSLARREQFF.